These 19 T cell receptor beta chains were all obtained from the same sample, sequenced in a study of CD8+ T cells in alopecia areata. In each case, RNA was isolated and then reverse transcribed into cDNA as the sequencing template. Assay used: immunoSEQ multiplex PCR; TCRdb lists only in-frame clones, some missing. This sample has some 210,000 clones; just over 65% occur once, and the top ten carry 0.95% to 1.5%. Described treatment: oral pan-JAK inhibitor, 5-10 mg twice daily. This specimen consisted of CD4+ T cells sorted from blood, obtained at approximately week 42, from a patient treated with tofacitinib. The receptors come from a human donor with alopecia areata.

The rearrangement uses TRBV29-1 and TRBJ2-7; the D gene is possibly TRBD2 (5 bases). The CDR3 runs 12 residues. Per germline, CDR1 SQVTM and CDR2 ANQGSEA. V lost 7 bases to trimming and J lost 1 base, with 11 bases between them. This CDR3 reads CSGTGFSYEQYF. In DNA, the CDR3 is TGCAGCGGGACGGGATTTTCCTACGAGCAGTACTTC.

The chain joins TRBV18 to TRBJ1-4, with 11 bases aligning to TRBD1. This CDR3 has 16 residues. V shed 0 bases, J shed 6 bases, and the junction held 3 bases outside the gene matches. CDR1 is KGHSH, CDR2 LQKENI, per germline. CDR3 coding DNA: TGTGCCAGCTCACCACCGCGGGACAGGGGGTATGAAAAACTGTTTTTT. As protein: CASSPPRDRGYEKLFF.

In its sample, this clone was seen a few times. V usage is TRBV29-1 and J usage is TRBJ1-2; D possibly corresponds to TRBD1 (6 bases). V was shortened by 4 bases and J by 5 bases, with 14 bases between the two germline ends. This CDR3 is 13 amino acids long. CDR1 is SQVTM, CDR2 ANQGSEA, per germline. In DNA, the CDR3 is TGCAGCGTTGGTCCCCTACAGGGTTATGGCTACACCTTC. It yields the protein CSVGPLQGYGYTF.

The sample holds a few counts of this clone. The rearrangement joins TRBV7-9 to TRBJ2-1; TRBD2 matches 8 bases. After removal of 10 bases from V and 4 bases from J, the junction contained 6 bases not matched to a gene. The germline gives CDR1 SEHNR, CDR2 FQNEAQ (reference sequence). The CDR3 length is 13 residues. CDR3 coding DNA: TGTGCCAACGCGGGGGGCAGTTACAATGAGCAGTTCTTC. It encodes CANAGGSYNEQFF.

The rearrangement joins TRBV5-6 to TRBJ2-7; possibly TRBD1 for D (5 bases). V lost 4 bases and J 3 bases, leaving 14 bases between the germline ends. Germline loops: CDR1 SGHDT, CDR2 YYEEEE. There are 14 residues in the CDR3. The CDR3 DNA sequence: TGTGCCAGCAGCCACAAATCGACAGACTACGAGCAGTACTTC. Encoded protein: CASSHKSTDYEQYF.

The chain carries TRBV27 and TRBJ2-1; D is uncertain. Germline values: CDR1 MNHEY, CDR2 SMNVEV (reference sequence). V dropped 4 bases and J dropped 8 bases, with 9 bases sitting between them. The CDR3 runs to 12 residues. The CDR3 is CASSSSSYEQFF. DNA of the CDR3: TGTGCCAGCAGTTCTTCATCTTATGAGCAGTTCTTC.

J is TRBJ1-1 and V is TRBV29-1; the D is unclear. This CDR3 is 11 amino acids long. Trimming took off 5 bases at V and 1 base at J, with 5 bases between the two ends. Germline values: CDR1 SQVTM, CDR2 ANQGSEA. CDR3 in DNA: TGCAGCGTTTACAAGAACACTGAAGCTTTCTTT. It translates to CSVYKNTEAFF.

As regards this clone: Other DNA sequences in the sample encode the same CDR3. The chain uses TRBV29-1 and TRBJ1-1; D is undetermined. V gave up 5 bases and J gave up 2 bases, with 3 bases separating them. There are 10 residues in the CDR3. Germline CDR1 reads SQVTM; CDR2 reads ANQGSEA. In DNA form, the CDR3 reads TGCAGCGTTCGTAACACTGAAGCTTTCTTT. Translating it yields CSVRNTEAFF.

The chain recombines TRBV2 with TRBJ2-5; D not resolved. There are 11 residues in the CDR3. CDR1 SNHLY and CDR2 FYNNEI come from the germline V gene. V dropped 6 bases and J dropped 8 bases, with 10 bases sitting between them. The DNA for the CDR3 is TGTGCCAGCAGCGCCCCCTTAACCCAGTACTTC. It is translated as CASSAPLTQYF.

The chain is built from TRBV4-1 and TRBJ2-7; no firm D call. Trimming took 0 bases from V and 7 from J, leaving 13 bases between them. CDR1 is MGHRA and CDR2 is YSYEKL in the germline V gene. The CDR3 has 14 amino acids. The CDR3 loop is CASSQEVTVGEQYF. In DNA form, the CDR3 reads TGCGCCAGCAGCCAAGAAGTTACGGTGGGGGAGCAGTACTTC.

This chain joins TRBV29-1 and TRBJ1-3; D gene ambiguous. Germline CDR1 is SQVTM and CDR2 is ANQGSEA. The CDR3 consists of 13 residues. V lost 3 bases and J 1 base, leaving 7 bases between the germline ends. Here the CDR3 DNA reads TGCAGCGTTGATCCCGATTCTGGAAACACCATATATTTT. It is translated as CSVDPDSGNTIYF.

The V call is TRBV19, the J call TRBJ1-1; possible D gene TRBD1, 5 bases. Trimming took off 3 bases at V and 9 bases at J, with 8 bases between the two ends. Per germline, CDR1 LNHDA and CDR2 SQIVND (reference sequence). This CDR3 is built from 11 residues. The CDR3 DNA reads TGTGCCAGTAGTATCGGGGGGAAAGCTTTCTTT. This encodes CASSIGGKAFF. The variable domain in full, with the rest retrieved from reference TRBV19 and TRBJ1-1, is DGGITQSPKYLFRKEGQNVTLSCEQNLNHDAMYWYRQDPGQGLRLIYYSQIVNDFQKGDIAEGYSVSREKKESFPLTVTSAQKNPTAFYLCASSIGGKAFFGQGTRLTVV.

The rearrangement links TRBV30 to TRBJ2-2; tentatively, D is TRBD1 (6 bases). In germline, CDR1 is GTSNPN, CDR2 SVGIG (reference sequence). V was shortened by 5 bases and J by 3 bases, with 10 bases between the two germline ends. The CDR3 loop spans 13 amino acids. CDR3 sequence: CAWGQTYTGELFF. The DNA of the CDR3 is TGTGCCTGGGGACAGACATACACCGGGGAGCTGTTTTTT.

The chain is built from TRBV29-1 and TRBJ1-2; D gene unclear. Trimming stripped 5 bases from V and 3 bases from J, with 10 bases between. CDR3 length equals 12 residues. Germline values: CDR1 SQVTM, CDR2 ANQGSEA. The chain's CDR3 is CSVLQAHYGYTF. CDR3 DNA: TGCAGCGTTCTTCAGGCACACTATGGCTACACCTTC.

This clone was seen a handful of times. The V and J genes are TRBV11-2 and TRBJ2-3, with TRBD2 matching 9 bases. From germline, CDR1 is SGHAT and CDR2 FQNNGV. The CDR3 runs 16 residues. Losses at the gene ends were 3 bases for V and 10 bases for J; bases not matched to a gene: 14. DNA for the CDR3: TGTGCCAGCAGCTTGTTCGGCGGGGGGGCACTATGGGCGCAGTATTTT. This encodes CASSLFGGGALWAQYF.

This clone has more than one count but fewer than ten. The J gene is TRBJ1-2, the V gene TRBV29-1, with TRBD1 matching over 7 bases. The CDR3 is made up of 12 amino acids. From germline, CDR1 is SQVTM and CDR2 ANQGSEA. After removal of 6 bases from V and 5 bases from J, the junction contained 6 bases not matched to a gene. CDR3 bases: TGCAGCGTCGCAAAGGGGGCATATGGCTACACCTTC. The encoded protein is CSVAKGAYGYTF.

The chain recombines TRBV9 with TRBJ1-4; D is possibly TRBD1 (5 bases). Germline V gene lookup returns CDR1 SGDLS and CDR2 YYNGEE. This CDR3 has 13 amino acids. The V end lost 4 bases, the J end lost 10 bases, and 14 bases lay between the germline ends. The CDR3 loop is CASSLGQSGKLFF. CDR3 bases: TGTGCCAGCAGCCTAGGACAATCGGGAAAACTGTTTTTT. The variable domain in full, with the rest retrieved from reference TRBV9 and TRBJ1-4, is DSGVTQTPKHLITATGQRVTLRCSPRSGDLSVYWYQQSLDQGLQFLIQYYNGEERAKGNILERFSAQQFPDLHSELNLSSLELGDSALYFCASSLGQSGKLFFGSGTQLSVL.

With regard to this clone: Other DNA sequences in this specimen translate into the identical CDR3. This chain joins TRBV30 and TRBJ1-5; D unresolved. Trimming cost V 2 bases and J 1 base, with 6 bases left between them. The CDR3 covers 13 residues. Germline V gene lookup returns CDR1 GTSNPN and CDR2 SVGIG (reference sequence). CDR3 sequence: CAWSRVSNQPQHF. Written as DNA, the CDR3 is TGTGCCTGGAGTAGGGTGAGCAATCAGCCCCAGCATTTT.

CDR3: CASSTGSYEQYF. CDR3 bases: TGTGCCAGCAGCACGGGCTCCTACGAGCAGTACTTC. V gene TRBV6-5 combines with J gene TRBJ2-7; D not resolved. This CDR3 contains 12 residues. The germline gives CDR1 MNHEY, CDR2 SVGAGI. V lost 6 bases to trimming and J lost 0 bases, with 6 bases between them.